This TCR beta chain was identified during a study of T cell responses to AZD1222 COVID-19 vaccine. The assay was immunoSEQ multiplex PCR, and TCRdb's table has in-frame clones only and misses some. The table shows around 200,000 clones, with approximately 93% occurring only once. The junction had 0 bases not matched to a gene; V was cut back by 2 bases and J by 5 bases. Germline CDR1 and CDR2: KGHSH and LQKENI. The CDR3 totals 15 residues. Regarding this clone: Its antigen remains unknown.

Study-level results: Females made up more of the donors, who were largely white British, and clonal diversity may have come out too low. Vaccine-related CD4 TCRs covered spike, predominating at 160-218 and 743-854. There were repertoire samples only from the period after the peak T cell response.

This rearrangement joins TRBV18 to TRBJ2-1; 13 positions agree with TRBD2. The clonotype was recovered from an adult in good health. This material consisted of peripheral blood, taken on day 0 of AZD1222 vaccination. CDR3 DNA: TGTGCCAGCTCACCAGGACTAGCGGGAGACAATGAGCAGTTCTTC. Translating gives CASSPGLAGDNEQFF. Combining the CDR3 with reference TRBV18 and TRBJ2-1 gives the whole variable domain NAGVMQNPRHLVRRRGQEARLRCSPMKGHSHVYWYRQLPEEGLKFMVYLQKENIIDESGMPKERFSAEFPKEGPSILRIQQVVRGDSAAYFCASSPGLAGDNEQFFGPGTRLTVL.